This T cell receptor beta chain was sequenced for a study of regulatory T cells in long-lasting Graves disease. Documented time point: persistent/refractory GD, antithyroid drugs over 5 years with positive TRAb. Isolated PBMC RNA provided the starting material for the TCR library. In building TCR beta libraries, iRepertoire HTBI primers were used together with Arm-PCR of CDR3 regions. TCRdb re-analysed the multiplex PCR reads in MiXCR, keeping a single row per CDR3 protein. The profile shows roughly 400,000 distinct CDR3 sequences, roughly a fifth of them singletons. The CDR3 consists of 18 residues. Germline CDR1 and CDR2: SGHNT and YYREEE (reference sequence). V shed 0 bases and J shed 0 bases, with 13 bases lying between them.

The source of this sequence is a female donor with Graves disease. This specimen consisted of peripheral blood mononuclear cells (PBMCs), obtained when the disease was refractory, from a patient treated with antithyroid drugs. J is TRBJ1-6 and V is TRBV5-4; D is undetermined. The CDR3 is CASSLGSGRSSYNSPLHF. In DNA, the CDR3 is TGTGCCAGCAGCTTGGGATCGGGGAGGAGCTCCTATAATTCACCCCTCCACTTT.